These 10 T cell receptor beta chains were all obtained from the same sample, sequenced in a study of blood T cells in healthy people across ages. Using a J-beta primer mix together with a sample-barcoded 5' primer, a second PCR was run for roughly 6 to 12 cycles. TCRdb reprocessed the 5' RACE reads via MiXCR and lists one record per CDR3 protein. There are around 1,000,000 distinct CDR3 sequences in the sample; approximately 26% occur only once, and approximately 0.7% lies in the top ten. In addition, the sample was reused for a study of T cells of mothers and their children.

What was sequenced was blood. Receptors were obtained from a girl aged 2-10 years in good health.

This clonotype was detected only a few times. The genes are TRBV7-2 and TRBJ2-1; D unresolved. The germline V and J ends were trimmed by 0 bases and 2 bases, with 5 bases remaining between them. Germline values: CDR1 SGHTA, CDR2 FQGNSA. This CDR3 has 14 amino acids. As DNA, the CDR3 is TGTGCCAGCAGCTTAGCGGTCGCCTACAATGAGCAGTTCTTC. Translated, it gives CASSLAVAYNEQFF.

The chain uses TRBV14 and TRBJ2-7, with D possibly matching TRBD2 (6 bases). Germline values: CDR1 SGHDN, CDR2 FVKESK. The V end lost 3 bases, the J end lost 6 bases, and 12 bases lay between the germline ends. The CDR3 totals 13 residues. CDR3 sequence reads: CASSQFVGGEQYF. As DNA, the CDR3 is TGTGCCAGCAGCCAGTTTGTGGGGGGCGAGCAGTACTTC.

The rearrangement links TRBV7-3 to TRBJ2-7; unclear D gene. Trimming removed 1 base from V and 0 bases from J, with 10 bases in between. The germline V gene has CDR1 SGHTA and CDR2 FQGTGA. This CDR3 has 15 amino acids. The CDR3 region is CASSLSPITSYEQYF. The CDR3 DNA reads as TGTGCCAGCAGCTTAAGTCCTATCACCTCCTACGAGCAGTACTTC.

In this sample, this clonotype turned up a few times. This chain connects TRBV5-6 to TRBJ1-1; D remains ambiguous. The CDR3 length is 12 residues. Germline V gene data show CDR1 as SGHDT and CDR2 as YYEEEE. V was clipped by 1 base and J by 2 bases, with 3 bases between them. In DNA form, the CDR3 reads TGTGCCAGCAGCTTGCATAACACTGAAGCTTTCTTT. The encoded protein is CASSLHNTEAFF. Combining the CDR3 with reference TRBV5-6 and TRBJ1-1 gives the whole variable domain DAGVTQSPTHLIKTRGQQVTLRCSPKSGHDTVSWYQQALGQGPQFIFQYYEEEERQRGNFPDRFSGHQFPNYSSELNVNALLLGDSALYLCASSLHNTEAFFGQGTRLTVV.

This clonotype occurred a few times. The chain has TRBV20-1 and TRBJ2-5; 10 bases fit TRBD1. CDR3 size: 12 residues. V was clipped by 5 bases and J by 11 bases; unmatched bases: 8. The germline CDR1 and CDR2 sequences are DFQATT and SNEGSKA (reference sequence). CDR3 in amino acids: CSAAGTGEEQYF. The CDR3 DNA sequence: TGCAGTGCTGCCGGGACAGGGGAGGAGCAGTACTTC.

The gene calls are TRBV29-1 and TRBJ2-5; 12 positions match TRBD2. The tail of the sequence fits TRBJ2-7 better, so the J call may be wrong. This CDR3 has 13 amino acids. Germline V CDR1 and CDR2: SQVTM, ANQGSEA. The DNA for the CDR3 is TGCAGCGCTAGCGGGAGGGTTCGGGACGAGCAGTACTTC. Translating gives CSASGRVRDEQYF.

The chain has TRBV12-5 and TRBJ1-2; D call uncertain. Germline V gives CDR1 LGHNT, CDR2 FRNRAP. The CDR3 loop spans 11 amino acids. The V end was cut by 6 bases, the J end by 4 bases, with 6 bases between. As DNA, the CDR3 is TGTGCTAGTGGGTCGCGCTATGGCTACACCTTC. Its translation: CASGSRYGYTF.

This clonotype came up a few times. The CDR3 protein is CASSLALGSGGNEQFF. The CDR3 DNA sequence: TGTGCCAGCAGCTTAGCTCTGGGTAGCGGGGGAAATGAGCAGTTCTTC. The genes are TRBV7-2 and TRBJ2-1; 9 bases map to TRBD2. Germline lookup yields CDR1 SGHTA and CDR2 FQGNSA. CDR3 size: 16 residues. V was pared by 0 bases and J by 7 bases, with 7 bases of the junction left unmatched.

This clonotype was seen more than once but under ten times. The V gene is TRBV18, the J gene TRBJ2-1; the D gene is possibly TRBD2 (6 bases). The germline CDR1 and CDR2 sequences are KGHSH and LQKENI. Deletions cut 6 bases from V and 0 bases from J, with 15 bases between. The length of the CDR3 is 16 residues. CDR3 in DNA: TGTGCCAGCTCGCCCATACGGGGGAGCTCCTACAATGAGCAGTTCTTC. This encodes CASSPIRGSSYNEQFF.

This clonotype was detected only a few times. The chain links TRBV28 to TRBJ2-5; 9 bases are shared with TRBD2. Unmatched junction bases numbered 14, after V lost 3 bases and J lost 6 bases. The CDR3 length is 17 residues. Germline V gives CDR1 MDHEN, CDR2 SYDVKM. CDR3 DNA: TGTGCCAGCAGTTTTAGGCGGGAGGGCCCCAGATCGAAGACCCAGTACTTC. It yields the protein CASSFRREGPRSKTQYF. The whole variable domain, filled in from reference TRBV28 and TRBJ2-5, reads DVKVTQSSRYLVKRTGEKVFLECVQDMDHENMFWYRQDPGLGLRLIYFSYDVKMKEKGDIPEGYSVSREKKERFSLILESASTNQTSMYLCASSFRREGPRSKTQYFGPGTRLLVL.